Below are 8 T cell receptor beta chains sequenced from a single sample in a study of blood T cell repertoires in COVID-19. Sequencing used immunoSEQ multiplex PCR; TCRdb keeps in-frame clones, though not all of them. This table has around 71,000 clones, about nine tenths appearing once. The sequenced material came from peripheral blood. These receptor sequences come from a woman between 55 and 75 years old with acute or convalescent COVID-19.

V usage is TRBV27 and J usage is TRBJ2-2; 13 bases are shared with TRBD2. The CDR3 sequence is 16 residues long. Per the germline V gene, CDR1 is MNHEY and CDR2 is SMNVEV (reference sequence). V dropped 3 bases and J dropped 6; count of bases not matched to a gene: 4. The CDR3 nucleotides read TGTGCCAGCAGTTTCATACTAGCGGGAGGGGCCGGGGAGCTGTTTTTT. Protein sequence: CASSFILAGGAGELFF.

This clone was recorded once. The chain recombines TRBV6-5 with TRBJ1-6; D is uncertain. The CDR3 spans 16 residues. V lost 2 bases, J lost 5 bases, and 13 bases lay in between. Germline V gene sequence: CDR1 MNHEY, CDR2 SVGAGI. CDR3 sequence reads: CASSYLRGNHNSPLHF. CDR3 bases: TGTGCCAGCAGTTACCTCCGGGGAAACCATAATTCACCCCTCCACTTT.

The chain couples TRBV6-5 to TRBJ2-7; D possibly corresponds to TRBD1 (6 bases). The V and J ends lost 2 bases and 3 bases respectively, with 14 bases between them. The germline CDR1 and CDR2 sequences are MNHEY and SVGAGI. The CDR3 is made up of 15 amino acids. DNA of the CDR3: TGTGCCAGCAGTTACGGCACAGGGAATAACTACGAGCAGTACTTC. Its translation: CASSYGTGNNYEQYF.

This chain links TRBV5-4 with TRBJ1-5; tentatively, D is TRBD1 (5 bases). Germline V CDR1 and CDR2: SGHNT, YYREEE (reference sequence). V was clipped by 1 base and J by 7 bases, with 12 bases between them. This CDR3 spans 14 amino acids. CDR3 amino acids: CASSLQGVNQPQHF. In nucleotides, the CDR3 is TGTGCCAGCAGCTTGCAGGGTGTTAACCAGCCCCAGCATTTT.

The chain carries TRBV3-1 (or the pseudogene TRBV3-2) and TRBJ1-2; unclear D gene. The CDR3 contains 12 residues. V lost 4 bases to trimming and J lost 6 bases, with 9 bases between them. The germline gives CDR1 LGHDT, CDR2 YNNKEL (reference sequence). The CDR3 DNA follows: TGTGCCAGCAGCCTCGCGGGGAATGGCTACACCTTC. Residues: CASSLAGNGYTF.

The J gene is TRBJ2-1, the V gene TRBV27; 7 bases are shared with TRBD2. The trim removed 7 bases at V and 5 bases at J, leaving 11 bases unmatched. In germline, CDR1 is MNHEY, CDR2 SMNVEV (reference sequence). CDR3 length: 15 residues. The CDR3 is CASTVATGGNNEQFF. In nucleotides, the CDR3 is TGTGCCAGCACCGTGGCGACGGGAGGAAACAATGAGCAGTTCTTC.

The chain carries TRBV7-2 and TRBJ2-3; D gene ambiguous. The CDR3 totals 15 residues. The V end lost 5 bases, the J end lost 5 bases, and 17 bases lay between the germline ends. CDR1 and CDR2 (germline): SGHTA, FQGNSA. In nucleotides, the CDR3 is TGTGCCAGCAGCCCCCATGGCGCTAGAGGAGATACGCAGTATTTT. Its translation is CASSPHGARGDTQYF.

This chain links TRBV5-4 with TRBJ2-7; perhaps TRBD1 as D (6 bases). Trimming left V 4 bases short and J 1 base short, with 9 bases between. This CDR3 is built from 13 residues. Germline V gene data show CDR1 as SGHNT and CDR2 as YYREEE (reference sequence). CDR3 bases: TGTGCCAGCAGCCAGGACAGTTCCTACGAGCAGTACTTC. Encoded protein: CASSQDSSYEQYF.